This TCR beta chain is drawn from a study of CD8+ T cells in alopecia areata. Regarding treatment: oral pan-JAK inhibitor, 5-10 mg twice daily. Reverse transcribed after extraction, RNA yielded cDNA as the sequencing template. TCRdb's copy holds only in-frame clones and misses some; the assay was immunoSEQ multiplex PCR. The sample yields roughly 200,000 clones, roughly 53% seen once. The germline V gene encodes CDR1 LGHNA and CDR2 YSLEER. V shed 0 bases and J 6 bases; nucleotides not matched to a gene: 8. There are 16 residues in the CDR3. General study findings and limits: Affected scalp, especially in alopecia totalis/universalis, had a higher clonality than normal scalp did. Since there was just one nonresponder, nobody can yet say how baseline CD8+ expansion ties to response. Scalp clonality decreased significantly with tofacitinib, and so did expanded CD8+ clones among the top 100.

As to this clone: The target antigen is unknown.

The sequence was obtained from a human donor with alopecia areata. The chain joins TRBV4-3 to TRBJ1-2, with 9 bases that match TRBD1. This specimen was CD8+ T cells sorted from blood, taken at week 24, from a patient treated with tofacitinib. CDR3 sequence (DNA): TGCGCCAGCAGCCAAGATGCCCATGGACAGGGGAATGGCTACACCTTC. Protein product: CASSQDAHGQGNGYTF.